This paragraph reports one TCR beta chain. The CDR3 is made up of 15 amino acids. The ends lost 2 bases at V and 10 bases at J; junction bases unmatched: 11. Germline CDR1 and CDR2: SGHKS and YYEKEE (reference sequence). Clones were read by immunoSEQ multiplex PCR, and TCRdb kept only the in-frame ones, dropping some. The table shows fewer than 250,000 clones, with 80% to 90% occurring only once. Researchers sorted participants into cohorts using their self-reported clinical history. This sample was taken from a study of blood T cell repertoires in COVID-19. Input material: PBMCs or T cells enriched from blood (not recorded which). The clonotype comes from a woman aged 40 to 55 with acute COVID-19. The rearrangement links TRBV5-5 to TRBJ2-1; 8 bases map to TRBD2. CDR3 DNA: TGTGCCAGCAGCTTTCGGGCTAGCGGGCGTGTGGAGCAGTTCTTC. Translation: CASSFRASGRVEQFF.